Reported below is one TCR beta chain. Antigen: not known. Trimming took off 2 bases at V and 3 bases at J, with 10 bases between the two ends. The germline CDR1 and CDR2 sequences are SEHNR and FQNEAQ (reference sequence). This CDR3 has 14 residues. The data were obtained in a study of cytomegalovirus exposure and HLA in healthy donors. Study-wide results and limits: Common viral pathogens seemed, in a later analysis, to connect with several of the most significant clusters. Reportedly, TCR beta sequences accurately predicted HLA-A and HLA-B alleles in most subjects. A cluster of highly shared sequence variants was likely a sequencing artifact.

Researchers ran the PCR with 60 Vbeta and 13 Jbeta primers. Here immunoSEQ multiplex PCR was the method, and the copy in TCRdb shows in-frame clones only, minus some. The table lists about 130,000 clones, roughly two thirds of them singletons. The sequence came from a man aged 25 to 40 in good health and CMV-seropositive. The chain combines TRBV7-9 with TRBJ1-1; D perhaps matches TRBD1 (6 bases). Sequencing was done on a sample of PBMCs. The CDR3 here is CASSLTGIDTEAFF. The CDR3 coding sequence is TGTGCCAGCAGCTTAACAGGGATTGACACTGAAGCTTTCTTT. The full variable domain, its missing parts supplied by reference TRBV7-9 and TRBJ1-1, is DTGVSQNPRHKITKRGQNVTFRCDPISEHNRLYWYRQTLGQGPEFLTYFQNEAQLEKSRLLSDRFSAERPKGSFSTLEIQRTEQGDSAMYLCASSLTGIDTEAFFGQGTRLTVV.